This TCR beta chain was observed in a study of blood T cells in healthy people across ages. Total RNA extraction produced at least 5 micrograms (per sample) for the study. In regard to this clonotype: The target antigen is unknown.

V was clipped by 6 bases and J by 4 bases; unmatched bases: 17. Germline CDR1 SGHTA, CDR2 FQGNSA. This CDR3 comprises 19 residues. Whole-study results and caveats: Percentage of naive T cells showed a strong correlation with TCR beta diversity.

Then a second PCR, running about 6 to 12 cycles, was carried out with a sample-barcoded 5' primer and a J-beta primer mix. Sequencing recovered at least 3 million CDR3-containing paired-end reads from each sample. TCRdb passed the 5' RACE reads through MiXCR, listing each CDR3 protein once. The sample contains under 2 million distinct CDR3 sequences, about 32% of which appear only once. This chain joins TRBV7-2 and TRBJ2-3; 12 nucleotides align to TRBD2. Sequenced: blood. This clonotype was sampled from a woman in her thirties in good health. The CDR3 region has the DNA TGTGCCAGCAGAACAGAAGGACTAGCGGGACCGGGGGCCCCAGATACGCAGTATTTT. This gives the protein CASRTEGLAGPGAPDTQYF. Full variable domain (rest looked up from reference TRBV7-2 and TRBJ2-3): GAGVSQSPSNKVTEKGKDVELRCDPISGHTALYWYRQSLGQGLEFLIYFQGNSAPDKSGLPSDRFSAERTGGSVSTLTIQRTQQEDSAVYLCASRTEGLAGPGAPDTQYFGPGTRLTVL.